Listed below are T cell receptor beta chains from one sample, sequenced in a study of OX40 agonist ivuxolimab in advanced cancers. Assay: immunoSEQ multiplex PCR; the TCRdb copy retains only in-frame clones and omits some. The data hold around 63,000 clones, with more than 70% observed a single time. Sequenced here: CD4+ or CD8+ T cells sorted from blood, sampled in a trial of the OX40 agonist ivuxolimab. Source of these receptors: an adult with an advanced solid tumor such as melanoma, head and neck, liver or kidney cancer. Both conserved end residues are trimmed from each CDR3. The D gene is left open where the match is weak.

V	J	D	CDR3
TRBV2	TRBJ2-4	-	ASLRGRRLVGDIQY
TRBV6-5	TRBJ2-7	-	ASSYSRRAEQY
TRBV13	TRBJ1-2	-	ASSRGDRYSNYGYT
TRBV6-1	TRBJ2-7	TRBD2	ASKRSGGPYEQY
TRBV6-6	TRBJ1-5	TRBD1	ASSFLQGYSNQPQH
TRBV4-1	TRBJ2-1	-	ASSRLTENEQF
TRBV5-1	TRBJ2-3	TRBD2	ASRLLAGVVTDTQY
TRBV27	TRBJ2-2	TRBD1	ASRGTANTGELF
TRBV4-2	TRBJ2-5	-	ASSQEFGGAKETQY
TRBV11-3	TRBJ2-3	-	ASAAGLTDTQY
TRBV18	TRBJ2-7	TRBD1	ASSLSYRGQSYEQY
TRBV6-5	TRBJ2-7	TRBD2	ASSYSGASGSYEQY
TRBV6-1	TRBJ1-2	TRBD1	ASTGQAANYGYT
TRBV5-1	TRBJ2-1	TRBD2	ASSLAGHSGTSGYNEQF
TRBV15	TRBJ2-7	-	ATSRDLGSGGNYEQY
TRBV5-1	TRBJ1-2	-	ASSSGAGYGYT
TRBV5-1	TRBJ2-2	-	ASSAQTGYTGELF
TRBV7-9	TRBJ2-3	TRBD2	ASSLRTSGTWVDTQY
TRBV2	TRBJ2-7	-	ASNSRTAYEQY
TRBV7-9	TRBJ2-1	-	ASSLAELAQWRNEQF
TRBV10-2	TRBJ2-1	TRBD2	ASSEWAGLSATEQF
TRBV7-9	TRBJ1-4	-	ASSLQSDEKLF
TRBV5-4	TRBJ1-4	TRBD1	ASSADRGAGKLF
TRBV11-3	TRBJ2-7	TRBD2	ASSLPPPGGLMEQY
TRBV10-3	TRBJ2-5	-	AIRAGVGETQY
TRBV11-2	TRBJ2-3	-	ASRPFGRPSYTDTQY